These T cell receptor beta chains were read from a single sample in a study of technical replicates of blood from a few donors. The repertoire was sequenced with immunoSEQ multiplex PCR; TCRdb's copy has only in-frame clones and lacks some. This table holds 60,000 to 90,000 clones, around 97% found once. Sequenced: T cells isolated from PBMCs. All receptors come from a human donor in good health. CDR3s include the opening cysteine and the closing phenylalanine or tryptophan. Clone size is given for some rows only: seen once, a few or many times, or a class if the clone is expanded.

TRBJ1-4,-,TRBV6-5,CASRGGYREKLFF
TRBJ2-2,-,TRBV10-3,CAISESNTVNTGELFF
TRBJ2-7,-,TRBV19,CASRSGTGRTSDYEQYF
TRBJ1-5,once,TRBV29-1,CSVGDRGQPQHF
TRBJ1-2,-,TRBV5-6,CASSKPVARDRDYGYTF
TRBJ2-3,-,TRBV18,CASSPVGTTTDTQYF
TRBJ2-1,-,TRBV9,CASSVALASYNEQFF
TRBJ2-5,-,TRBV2,CASSVGLAGDETQYF
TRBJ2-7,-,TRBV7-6,CASSFRVSYEQYF
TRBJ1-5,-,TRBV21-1,CASSTTGWVNSNQPQHF
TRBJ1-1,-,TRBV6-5,CASRGGPEAFF
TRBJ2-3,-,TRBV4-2,CASSSQGTGSPDTQYF
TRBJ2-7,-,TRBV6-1,CASRSSGGREQYF
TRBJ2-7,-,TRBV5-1,CASSLNLGGHEQYF
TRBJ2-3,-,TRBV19,CASSVSTDTQYF
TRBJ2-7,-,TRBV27,CASSPSPGTPSYEQYF
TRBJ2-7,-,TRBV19,CASSIQGEAPYEQYF
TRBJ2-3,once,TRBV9,CASSPFGGGAPTDTQYF
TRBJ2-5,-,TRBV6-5,CASSGDSVWETQYF
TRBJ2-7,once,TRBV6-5,CASSQGSYEQYF
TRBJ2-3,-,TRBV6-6,CASSPLAGSAGDTQYF
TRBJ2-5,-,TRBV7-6,CASSLRTGETQYF
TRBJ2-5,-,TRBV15,CATSNRGGAQETQYF
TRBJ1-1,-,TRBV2,CASSEKEYTEAFF
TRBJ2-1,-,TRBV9,CASSSGQGREQFF
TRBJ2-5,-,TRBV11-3,CASSPDRETQYF
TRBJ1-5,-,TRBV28,CASSLFQFQQPQHF
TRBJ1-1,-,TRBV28,CASSLAQGNTEAFF
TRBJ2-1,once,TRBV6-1,CASSEWGQGRVSGNEQFF
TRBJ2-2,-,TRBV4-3,CASSQIRGGRPNTGELFF
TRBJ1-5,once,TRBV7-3,CASSSGVHQPQHF
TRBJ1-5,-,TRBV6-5,CASSNSFSNQPQHF
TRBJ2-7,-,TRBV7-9,CASSLGNSYEQYF
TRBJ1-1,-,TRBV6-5,CASSYSRGGTEAFF
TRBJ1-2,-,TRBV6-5,CASSYSGSDYYGYTF
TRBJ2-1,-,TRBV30,CAWRTAGGPREFF
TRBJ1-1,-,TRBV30,CAWSQGATEAFF
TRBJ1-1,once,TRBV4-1,CASSRPDRDVNTEAFF
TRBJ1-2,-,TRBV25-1,CASSGTDALNYGYTF
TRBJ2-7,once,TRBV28,CASSLTSGRPYEQYF
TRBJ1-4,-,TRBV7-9,CASSLDFEKLFF
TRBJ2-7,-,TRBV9,CASSVAGTGYYEQYF
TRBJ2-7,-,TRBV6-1,CASSEGLLLAGVSYEQYF
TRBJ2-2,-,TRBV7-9,CASSLFPRDSITGELFF